The clone carrying this TCR beta chain has only a few counts. What it recognizes is unknown. The CDR3 runs 15 residues. With 0 bases removed from V and 3 bases from J, the gap between germline ends came to 12 bases. Germline CDR1 is SGHDT and CDR2 is YYEEEE. MiXCR, applied by TCRdb to the reads, yields one record per CDR3 protein. Of about 230,000 distinct CDR3 sequences listed, 22% were seen once; the top ten hold 15% to 20%. This specimen belongs to a study of T cell repertoires in cytomegalovirus infection. Overall study context: TCR beta signatures that were public indicated CMV infection and matching HLA type. Findings and caveats of the study: People with CMV and the relevant HLA were identified by cumulative public TCR beta family frequency. In two of eight donors, the top clonotype was HLA-C-restricted CMV-specific.

V is TRBV5-6 and J is TRBJ1-1; a possible D gene is TRBD1 (6 bases). Material: CD8+ T cells from PBMCs. This sequence originates from a human donor in good health (CMV status not recorded). Some clones in this sample may be carry-over from other donors' samples. The CDR3 here is CASSLVGGPDTEAFF. Here the CDR3 DNA reads TGTGCCAGCAGCTTGGTTGGGGGGCCGGACACTGAAGCTTTCTTT.